The 20 T cell receptor beta chains listed next were all sequenced from one sample in a study of cytomegalovirus exposure and HLA in healthy donors. Assay: immunoSEQ multiplex PCR; the TCRdb copy retains only in-frame clones and omits some. The repertoire has around 250,000 clones, around 89% of them found once; the top ten carry 0.37%. Sequencing input: PBMCs. The receptors originated from a woman younger than 35 in good health and CMV-seronegative.

This chain connects TRBV18 to TRBJ2-5, with 13 bases aligning to TRBD2. Looked up from germline, CDR1 is KGHSH and CDR2 is LQKENI. The CDR3 loop spans 16 amino acids. J lost 1 base, V lost 6 bases, and 5 bases had no gene match. CDR3 amino acids: CASSLGTSGAQETQYF. The CDR3 region has the DNA TGTGCCAGCTCGCTTGGGACTAGCGGGGCCCAAGAGACCCAGTACTTC.

The chain couples TRBV28 to TRBJ2-1; 7 nucleotides align to TRBD1. The CDR3 consists of 16 residues. V shed 3 bases and J 1 base; nucleotides not matched to a gene: 6. Germline lookup yields CDR1 MDHEN and CDR2 SYDVKM. The CDR3 coding sequence is TGTGCCAGCAGTTTCGGGGACAGCTTTTCCTACAATGAGCAGTTCTTC. This encodes CASSFGDSFSYNEQFF.

In nucleotides, the CDR3 is TGTGCCAGCAGCCCCGGGACAGGGGATCGAAGCACTGAAGCTTTCTTT. Translation gives CASSPGTGDRSTEAFF. The rearrangement joins TRBV7-9 to TRBJ1-1; 10 bases align to TRBD1. Trimming took 5 bases from V and 4 from J; bases not matched to a gene: 10. The V gene's germline CDR1 is SEHNR and CDR2 FQNEAQ (reference sequence). The CDR3 sequence is 16 residues long.

The chain recombines TRBV5-1 with TRBJ2-1; 7 bases are a match to TRBD2. Germline V CDR1 and CDR2: SGHRS, YFSETQ. The CDR3 is 12 residues long. V was clipped by 7 bases and J by 8 bases; unmatched bases: 6. CDR3 nucleotides: TGCGCCAGCTCGGGGGGTATGCATGAGCAGTTCTTC. It yields the protein CASSGGMHEQFF.

This clone was counted a single time. V is TRBV15 and J is TRBJ2-1; the D is unclear. The germline V gene has CDR1 LNHNV and CDR2 YYDKDF (reference sequence). The CDR3 has 14 residues. V dropped 0 bases and J dropped 5 bases, with 8 bases sitting between them. CDR3: CATSRDFPDNEQFF. In DNA, the CDR3 is TGTGCCACCAGCAGAGATTTCCCAGACAATGAGCAGTTCTTC. The variable domain in full, with the rest retrieved from reference TRBV15 and TRBJ2-1, is DAMVIQNPRYQVTQFGKPVTLSCSQTLNHNVMYWYQQKSSQAPKLLFHYYDKDFNNEADTPDNFQSRRPNTSFCFLDIRSPGLGDTAMYLCATSRDFPDNEQFFGPGTRLTVL.

The rearrangement joins TRBV19 to TRBJ1-2, with TRBD1 matching 7 bases. The germline CDR1 and CDR2 sequences are LNHDA and SQIVND (reference sequence). There are 14 residues in the CDR3. Trimming took 6 bases from V and 2 from J; bases not matched to a gene: 6. In DNA, the CDR3 is TGTGCCAGTAGCCGAGGGACAGCAAACTATGGCTACACCTTC. This gives the protein CASSRGTANYGYTF. Full variable domain (missing parts from reference TRBV19 and TRBJ1-2): DGGITQSPKYLFRKEGQNVTLSCEQNLNHDAMYWYRQDPGQGLRLIYYSQIVNDFQKGDIAEGYSVSREKKESFPLTVTSAQKNPTAFYLCASSRGTANYGYTFGSGTRLTVV.

The chain combines TRBV19 with TRBJ2-2, with D hard to call. The CDR3 totals 13 residues. V lost 3 bases, J lost 2 bases, and 4 bases lay in between. CDR1 and CDR2 (germline): LNHDA, SQIVND (reference sequence). This CDR3 is CASSIYNTGELFF. The CDR3 nucleotides read TGTGCCAGTAGTATTTATAACACCGGGGAGCTGTTTTTT.

The DNA of the CDR3 is TGTGCCAGCAGCGTAGAGACTAGCGGCGCCCCCTACGAGCAGTACTTC. Translated: CASSVETSGAPYEQYF. The chain employs TRBV9 and TRBJ2-7; 9 bases are shared with TRBD2. With 0 bases clipped from V and 2 bases from J, the junction kept 6 bases outside the gene matches. This CDR3 is 16 amino acids long. From germline, CDR1 is SGDLS and CDR2 YYNGEE.

The V gene is TRBV6-5, the J gene TRBJ2-3; TRBD2 matches 10 bases. This CDR3 spans 15 amino acids. In germline, CDR1 is MNHEY, CDR2 SVGAGI. V shed 6 bases and J 2 bases; nucleotides not matched to a gene: 5. CDR3 sequence: CASRLLAGATDTQYF. In DNA, the CDR3 is TGTGCCAGCAGGCTTCTAGCGGGGGCCACAGATACGCAGTATTTT.

The chain uses TRBV6-6 and TRBJ2-1; TRBD1 agrees at 9 bases. The length of the CDR3 is 15 residues. CDR1 is MNHNY, CDR2 SVGAGI, per germline (reference sequence). V gave up 7 bases and J gave up 4 bases; unmatched junction bases: 8. CDR3 DNA sequence: TGTGCCAGCACCCCCCCGGGACAGGGATACAATGAGCAGTTCTTC. This sequence encodes CASTPPGQGYNEQFF.

This chain links TRBV5-1 with TRBJ1-1; TRBD1 might be the D (5 bases). The CDR3 runs 13 residues. V shed 4 bases and J shed 6 bases, with 13 bases lying between them. Germline values: CDR1 SGHRS, CDR2 YFSETQ. The CDR3 coding sequence is TGCGCCAGCAGCCAGATTCCGACAGCTGAAGCTTTCTTT. Amino acid sequence: CASSQIPTAEAFF.

J is TRBJ1-2 and V is TRBV7-2, with D possibly TRBD1 on 5 matching bases. CDR1 is SGHTA, CDR2 FQGNSA, per germline. V was trimmed by 3 bases and J by 0 bases, leaving 17 bases between them. The length of the CDR3 is 17 residues. CDR3: CASSLVGGAESNYGYTF. The DNA for the CDR3 is TGTGCCAGCAGCTTGGTCGGAGGGGCCGAGTCTAACTATGGCTACACCTTC.

The J gene is TRBJ1-1, the V gene TRBV7-9, with 9 bases matching TRBD1. V lost 5 bases to trimming and J lost 1 base; unmatched junction nucleotides: 11. The V gene's germline CDR1 is SEHNR and CDR2 FQNEAQ (reference sequence). The CDR3 loop spans 17 amino acids. CDR3 residues: CASSPTLTGGPNTEAFF. CDR3 nucleotide sequence: TGTGCCAGCAGCCCGACTCTCACAGGGGGCCCGAACACTGAAGCTTTCTTT.

This chain uses TRBV6-6 with TRBJ2-7, with 8 positions matching TRBD1. The CDR3 sequence is 12 residues long. Looked up from germline, CDR1 is MNHNY and CDR2 is SVGAGI (reference sequence). After removal of 1 base from V and 9 bases from J, the junction contained 2 bases not matched to a gene. CDR3 in amino acids: CASSYFRGRQYF. The DNA for the CDR3 is TGTGCCAGCAGTTACTTCAGGGGGCGGCAGTACTTC.

Details on this clone: It is unclear where the CDR3 begins or ends on the DNA, so no DNA is shown, and the CDR3 is as TCRdb lists it. This chain joins TRBV27 and TRBJ2-6; whether TRBD1, the table's D call, matches the DNA was not checked. The germline V gene encodes CDR1 MNHEY and CDR2 SMNVEV (reference sequence). The CDR3 spans 18 amino acids, including both terminal residues. CDR3 protein: CASSSSGQGFSGANVLTF.

The V call is TRBV30, the J call TRBJ2-2; weak D call: TRBD1 (6 bases). The CDR3 is made up of 15 amino acids. Germline V lookup: CDR1 GTSNPN, CDR2 SVGIG (reference sequence). V lost 1 base to trimming and J lost 2 bases, with 11 bases between them. CDR3 residues: CAWSALGANTGELFF. CDR3 DNA: TGTGCCTGGAGTGCGTTGGGGGCTAACACCGGGGAGCTGTTTTTT.

The V and J genes are TRBV6-7 and TRBJ1-1; D unclear. TRBV6-7 is given ORF status, its function remaining uncertain. With 0 bases removed from V and 0 bases from J, the gap between germline ends came to 11 bases. This CDR3 contains 16 residues. CDR3 DNA: TGTGCCAGCAGTTACTCTGGGCTACACATGAACACTGAAGCTTTCTTT. It translates to CASSYSGLHMNTEAFF.

The V call is TRBV11-2, the J call TRBJ1-1; 7 bases are shared with TRBD1. V was pared by 6 bases and J by 6 bases, with 10 bases of the junction left unmatched. The CDR3 loop spans 14 amino acids. Germline-derived CDR1 and CDR2 are SGHAT and FQNNGV. CDR3 sequence (DNA): TGTGCCAGCAGTTTTTTTCCGGGACAGTCTGAAGCTTTCTTT. It specifies CASSFFPGQSEAFF.

CDR3: CASSLRSWGTLQPQHF. The CDR3, as DNA: TGTGCCAGCAGTTTAAGGAGTTGGGGCACCCTTCAGCCCCAGCATTTT. The chain has TRBV27 and TRBJ1-5; D possibly corresponds to TRBD1 (5 bases). V lost 2 bases to trimming and J lost 6 bases, with 17 bases between them. This CDR3 is built from 16 residues. Germline lookup yields CDR1 MNHEY and CDR2 SMNVEV (reference sequence).

The rearrangement joins TRBV4-1 to TRBJ2-5; 9 bases fit TRBD2. Germline V gives CDR1 MGHRA, CDR2 YSYEKL. This CDR3 spans 17 amino acids. V trimming: 0 bases; J trimming: 4 bases; junction bases outside the gene matches: 9. CDR3 nucleotides: TGCGCCAGCAGCCAAGAGGGGCGGGGGGGCCTGTCAGAGACCCAGTACTTC. Amino acids: CASSQEGRGGLSETQYF.